The 2 T cell receptor beta chains below come from one sample, sequenced in a study of cytomegalovirus exposure and HLA in healthy donors. This PCR relied on a set of 60 Vbeta primers and 13 Jbeta primers. Assay: immunoSEQ multiplex PCR; the TCRdb copy retains only in-frame clones and omits some. Among 99,000 or so clones listed, around four fifths were seen once. The sample taken for sequencing was PBMCs. The receptors derive from a woman in her thirties or forties in good health and CMV-seropositive.

V is TRBV5-1 and J is TRBJ2-1, with 13 bases aligning to TRBD2. The trim removed 0 bases at V and 7 bases at J, leaving 25 bases unmatched. This CDR3 has 23 residues. CDR1 SGHRS and CDR2 YFSETQ come from the germline V gene. The CDR3 loop is CASSLASAGLGLAGPPRRNEQFF. CDR3 bases: TGCGCCAGCAGCTTGGCCTCGGCAGGATTGGGACTAGCGGGGCCCCCCCGGCGGAATGAGCAGTTCTTC.

The chain has TRBV4-1 and TRBJ2-7; D perhaps matches TRBD1 (6 bases). V was pared by 1 base and J by 0 bases, with 10 bases between. The CDR3 consists of 15 residues. The germline gives CDR1 MGHRA, CDR2 YSYEKL. The CDR3 bases are TGCGCCAGCAGCCAAGCCCCGACAGGCTCCTACGAGCAGTACTTC. Its protein product is CASSQAPTGSYEQYF.